A selection of T cell receptor beta chains follows, all from one sample in a study of blood T cell repertoires in COVID-19. Sequencing used immunoSEQ multiplex PCR; TCRdb keeps in-frame clones, though not all of them. The sample has approximately 110,000 clones; 85% are singletons. Sequenced material: peripheral blood. The receptors originated from a human donor in a cohort sampled during active COVID-19. Each CDR3 is given with its conserved first and last residue. D genes are given only for firm matches. Clone size appears in some rows only: once, few, many, or a class for an expanded clone.

d_gene: -; abundance: -; j_gene: TRBJ2-1; v_gene: TRBV20-1; CDR3aa: CSARYNNEQFF; CDR3nt: TGCAGTGCTCGATACAACAATGAGCAGTTCTTC
d_gene: TRBD1; abundance: -; j_gene: TRBJ2-7; v_gene: TRBV5-4; CDR3aa: CASSLSGQSYEQYF; CDR3nt: TGTGCCAGCAGCTTGTCGGGACAGAGCTACGAGCAGTACTTC
d_gene: TRBD1; abundance: -; j_gene: TRBJ2-7; v_gene: TRBV18; CDR3aa: CASSFRGTGERSEQYF; CDR3nt: TGTGCCAGCTCATTTCGGGGGACAGGGGAAAGAAGCGAGCAGTACTTC
d_gene: -; abundance: few; j_gene: TRBJ2-7; v_gene: TRBV4-3; CDR3aa: CASSLGAGEQYF; CDR3nt: TGCGCCAGCAGCCTGGGTGCGGGCGAGCAGTACTTC
d_gene: TRBD1; abundance: -; j_gene: TRBJ1-1; v_gene: TRBV28; CDR3aa: CASSLPGGLGTEAFF; CDR3nt: TGTGCCAGCAGTTTACCAGGGGGGTTAGGCACTGAAGCTTTCTTT
d_gene: -; abundance: few; j_gene: TRBJ1-2; v_gene: TRBV6-5; CDR3aa: CASSYTQVSDYGYTF; CDR3nt: TGTGCCAGCAGTTATACACAGGTTTCGGACTATGGCTACACCTTC
d_gene: -; abundance: -; j_gene: TRBJ1-1; v_gene: TRBV7-6; CDR3aa: CASSPIIQENTEAFF; CDR3nt: TGTGCCAGCAGCCCAATAATACAGGAGAACACTGAAGCTTTCTTT
d_gene: -; abundance: once; j_gene: TRBJ2-3; v_gene: TRBV24-1; CDR3aa: CATSDAGLGSDTQYF; CDR3nt: TGTGCCACCAGTGACGCAGGGTTAGGGTCAGATACGCAGTATTTT
d_gene: -; abundance: once; j_gene: TRBJ1-4; v_gene: TRBV29-1; CDR3aa: CSVSTGQDEKLFF; CDR3nt: TGCAGCGTGTCCACAGGGCAGGATGAAAAACTGTTTTTT
d_gene: -; abundance: -; j_gene: TRBJ2-1; v_gene: TRBV7-2; CDR3aa: CASSGPVTYNEQFF; CDR3nt: TGTGCCAGCAGCGGCCCAGTTACCTACAATGAGCAGTTCTTC